This passage covers 12 T cell receptor beta chains from one sample sequenced in a study of T cells in Graves' hyperthyroidism and ophthalmopathy. TCR beta CDR3 sequences were amplified from RNA transcripts. A set of HTBI primers served as the primers for a first-round RT-PCR of the TCR CDR3. A single record per CDR3 protein comes from TCRdb applying MiXCR to the multiplex PCR reads. The data hold about 500,000 distinct CDR3 sequences, with approximately 16% observed a single time. The sample taken for sequencing was blood. These receptors originate from a woman aged 25 to 39 with Graves' ophthalmopathy.

The rearrangement links TRBV7-9 to TRBJ1-6; D unresolved. Germline V gene lookup returns CDR1 SEHNR and CDR2 FQNEAQ (reference sequence). Between the trimmed V and J ends, which lost 2 bases and 5 bases, there was a span of 7 bases. The CDR3 is made up of 14 amino acids. Written as DNA, the CDR3 is TGTGCCAGCAGCTTAAGGCGGCATAATTCACCCCTCCACTTT. It codes for CASSLRRHNSPLHF. The variable domain in full, with the rest retrieved from reference TRBV7-9 and TRBJ1-6, is DTGVSQNPRHKITKRGQNVTFRCDPISEHNRLYWYRQTLGQGPEFLTYFQNEAQLEKSRLLSDRFSAERPKGSFSTLEIQRTEQGDSAMYLCASSLRRHNSPLHFGNGTRLTVT.

In nucleotides, the CDR3 is TGCAGCGTTGAGGTCAATGGTGAGCAGTTCTTC. It yields the protein CSVEVNGEQFF. The chain carries TRBV29-1 and TRBJ2-1; D gene ambiguous. The length of the CDR3 is 11 residues. The V gene's germline CDR1 is SQVTM and CDR2 ANQGSEA. V gave up 3 bases and J gave up 9 bases, with 9 bases separating them.

V gene TRBV28 combines with J gene TRBJ1-2, with D unclear. The CDR3 length is 10 residues. V dropped 7 bases and J dropped 6 bases, with 6 bases sitting between them. The V gene's germline CDR1 is MDHEN and CDR2 SYDVKM. CDR3 in DNA: TGTGCCAGCAAGCTTAATGGCTACACCTTC. Its translation: CASKLNGYTF.

This clonotype was recorded a few times. Germline and junction disagree at one end, which may indicate a read error. The CDR3 is CASSVGAGPYEQCF. The CDR3, as DNA: TGTGCCAGCAGCGTAGGGGCGGGCCCCTACGAGCAGTGCTTC. The rearrangement links TRBV9 to TRBJ2-7; D perhaps matches TRBD2 (5 bases). The CDR3 consists of 14 residues. Germline assignment: CDR1 SGDLS and CDR2 YYNGEE.

The chain uses TRBV12-3 or TRBV12-4 and TRBJ2-7, with TRBD2 identical over 14 bases. The CDR3 covers 16 residues. After removal of 5 bases from V and 5 bases from J, the junction contained 8 bases not matched to a gene. This CDR3 reads CASSRGTSGSINEQYF. The CDR3, as DNA: TGTGCCAGCAGTCGGGGGACTAGCGGGAGTATCAACGAGCAGTACTTC.

This clonotype has at least ten counts. The gene calls are TRBV11-2 and TRBJ1-1; 8 bases align to TRBD1. Unmatched junction bases numbered 4, after V lost 5 bases and J lost 11 bases. CDR3 length: 11 amino acids. Germline V gives CDR1 SGHAT, CDR2 FQNNGV. CDR3 residues: CASSPRTGAFF. The DNA for the CDR3 is TGTGCCAGCAGCCCGCGGACAGGGGCTTTCTTT.

This clonotype has ten or more counts. CDR3 bases: TGTGCCAGCAGTCCGCCGCCAGCGGGCGGATATGGCTACACCTTC. It specifies CASSPPPAGGYGYTF. V and J are TRBV6-1 and TRBJ1-2; D is ambiguous. V was shortened by 5 bases and J by 5 bases, with 18 bases between the two germline ends. This CDR3 has 15 amino acids. Per germline, CDR1 MNHNS and CDR2 SASEGT.

This chain joins TRBV28 and TRBJ2-2; D could derive from TRBD1 or TRBD2 (6 bases each). The CDR3 has 16 amino acids. Germline V lookup: CDR1 MDHEN, CDR2 SYDVKM. The V and J ends lost 5 bases and 3 bases respectively, with 16 bases between them. CDR3 in DNA: TGTGCCAGCAGTCACCTTACCGGGGGCGACACCGGGGAGCTGTTTTTT. Protein sequence: CASSHLTGGDTGELFF.

At least ten counts were recorded for this clonotype. The V call is TRBV11-2, the J call TRBJ2-1, with TRBD2 identical over 7 bases. Germline V gene lookup returns CDR1 SGHAT and CDR2 FQNNGV. V lost 6 bases to trimming and J lost 9 bases; unmatched junction nucleotides: 11. The CDR3 has 14 residues. The DNA of the CDR3 is TGTGCCAGCAGACTCAGAAGCGGGAATACTGAGCAGTTCTTC. Translation gives CASRLRSGNTEQFF.

There are many counts of this clonotype. V and J are TRBV6-1 and TRBJ2-3, with TRBD2 matching over 7 bases. The trim removed 5 bases at V and 4 bases at J, leaving 9 bases unmatched. This CDR3 comprises 15 residues. Germline CDR1 reads MNHNS; CDR2 reads SASEGT. CDR3 in amino acids: CASSPLAGDSDTQYF. The DNA of the CDR3 is TGTGCCAGCAGTCCTTTGGCGGGAGACTCAGATACGCAGTATTTT.

The chain is built from TRBV28 and TRBJ2-1; 7 positions agree with TRBD2. The CDR3 runs to 14 residues. Germline V lookup: CDR1 MDHEN, CDR2 SYDVKM. The junction had 12 bases not matched to a gene; V was cut back by 8 bases and J by 8 bases. CDR3: CASGRLAVFYEQFF. The CDR3 DNA reads as TGTGCCAGCGGTCGACTAGCTGTATTCTATGAGCAGTTCTTC.

The rearrangement joins TRBV5-6 to TRBJ1-5, with D hard to call. This CDR3 spans 18 amino acids. Germline CDR1 and CDR2: SGHDT and YYEEEE. The V gene lost 1 base and the J gene lost 0 bases, with 17 bases spanning the gap. The CDR3 spells CASSLKGFEGNSNQPQHF. CDR3 sequence (DNA): TGTGCCAGCAGCTTGAAAGGTTTTGAGGGAAATAGCAATCAGCCCCAGCATTTT.